A single T cell receptor beta chain is shown here with its context. Its specificity is not known. Incorporated into the TCR beta cDNA libraries were unique molecular identifiers, which served to reduce PCR and sequencing biases. TCRdb re-called the PCR reads with MiXCR, one entry per CDR3 protein. This sample yields 700,000 to 800,000 distinct CDR3 sequences, of which just under 30% are seen a single time; roughly 0.57% belongs to the top ten. The source of the sample is a study of post-analysis software for immune sequencing data. Findings and caveats of the study: TRBV5-6, TRBV5-1 and TRBV20-1 were among four or five TRBV segments more frequent in patients than controls. Strong co-clustering by F measure was seen for same-batch samples.

The germline V and J ends were trimmed by 1 base and 7 bases, with 10 bases remaining between them. CDR3 size: 14 residues. Germline V gene lookup returns CDR1 SGHAT and CDR2 FQNNGV. The receptor was derived from a girl between 5 and 17 years old with multiple sclerosis. Sequenced material: blood. The chain couples TRBV11-2 to TRBJ1-4; no reliable D call. CDR3 loop: CASSLGRIGEKLFF. The CDR3 coding sequence is TGTGCCAGCAGCTTAGGGAGGATCGGTGAAAAACTGTTTTTT.